The entry that follows covers one T cell receptor (beta chain) sequence. From the RT-PCR reads, TCRdb called clonotypes with MiXCR, one entry per CDR3 protein. The table records more than 850,000 distinct CDR3 sequences, under 20% of them present only once. This sample is drawn from a study of patients and donors after allogeneic stem cell transplantation. Trimming removed 3 bases from V and 5 bases from J; junction bases left unmatched: 0. The CDR3 spans 14 residues. CDR1 and CDR2 (germline): LNHDA, SQIVND (reference sequence). The rearrangement links TRBV19 to TRBJ1-6; TRBD1 agrees at 8 bases. Sequencing was performed on blood, either unsorted or a sorted T cell fraction (not recorded which). This receptor was obtained from a human donor who was either an allogeneic HSCT recipient or a stem cell or donor lymphocyte infusion donor (not recorded which). It is not recorded whose cells these are; they may come from a transplant donor. CDR3 region: CASSMGQDNSPLHF. The CDR3 DNA follows: TGTGCCAGTAGTATGGGACAGGATAATTCACCCCTCCACTTT.